This T cell receptor beta chain was recovered during a study of cytomegalovirus exposure and HLA in healthy donors. The study, taken as a whole, reports: Most of the TCR beta V segments (in an earlier analysis) were productive either about 87% or about 30% of the time. Reports showed the classifier diagnosing cytomegalovirus status with high specificity and sensitivity. In a later analysis, specific HLA alleles were associated with 15,000 to 20,000 TCR beta sequences at a 0.05 false discovery rate.

In the PCR, 60 Vbeta and 13 Jbeta primers were used. Only in-frame clones appear in the TCRdb table, and some are missing; sequencing was by immunoSEQ multiplex PCR. The table lists around 80,000 clones, 65% to 75% of them singletons. This clone appeared a single time. Its cognate antigen is unknown. The study sampled nominally healthy donors, though unrecorded immune exposures were likely. V trimming: 6 bases; J trimming: 7 bases; junction bases outside the gene matches: 11. Germline V gene data show CDR1 as MRHNA and CDR2 as SNTAGT. CDR3 length: 15 residues. V usage is TRBV6-4 and J usage is TRBJ2-2; TRBD1 aligns across 7 bases. The origin of this receptor is a man aged 35 to 55 in good health and CMV-seropositive. The source material was PBMCs. The CDR3 is CASREILTGHGELFF. The CDR3 DNA is TGTGCCAGCAGGGAGATCCTGACAGGGCACGGGGAGCTGTTTTTT.